The rows below give T cell receptor beta chains drawn from one sample of a study of OX40 agonist ivuxolimab in advanced cancers. Profiled with immunoSEQ multiplex PCR; TCRdb holds only in-frame clones, not every one. This table has approximately 70,000 clones, roughly 82% appearing once. Sequencing was performed on CD4+ or CD8+ T cells sorted from blood, taken in a trial of the OX40 agonist ivuxolimab. Every receptor here comes from an adult with an advanced solid tumor such as melanoma, head and neck, liver or kidney cancer. Both conserved end residues are part of each CDR3. The order of the fields is clone size, D gene, V gene, J gene, CDR3 DNA, CDR3 protein. D genes are given only for firm matches. The size field is filled for only some rows; it gives once, few, many or a size class.

-	TRBD2	TRBV5-1	TRBJ2-1	TGCGCCAGCAGCTTTCTAGCGGGAGCGACATATGAGCAGTTCTTC	CASSFLAGATYEQFF
-	TRBD2	TRBV2	TRBJ2-1	TGTGCCAGCAGGTCTACTAGCGGGGGGATATACAATGAGCAGTTCTTC	CASRSTSGGIYNEQFF
-	-	TRBV29-1	TRBJ1-2	TGCAGCGTTGAAGGGCGAGGCAGCCTAACCCTCTATGGCTACACCTTC	CSVEGRGSLTLYGYTF
-	TRBD1	TRBV6-5	TRBJ1-5	TGTGCCAGCAGTCTCGACAGGGGGTACCAGCCCCAGCATTTT	CASSLDRGYQPQHF
-	-	TRBV30	TRBJ2-3	TGTGCCTGGGGGTTGACTCTTAGCACAGATACGCAGTATTTT	CAWGLTLSTDTQYF
-	-	TRBV6-6	TRBJ1-1	TGTGCCAGCAGTTACGATTCCACCCTCAATGTTGCTTTCTTT	CASSYDSTLNVAFF
few	TRBD2	TRBV30	TRBJ2-1	TGTGCCTGGGCGGCCGGGACTAGCGCCTACAATGAGCAGTTCTTC	CAWAAGTSAYNEQFF
once	TRBD1	TRBV4-2	TRBJ2-7	TGTGCCAGCAGCCAAGAGAGGGGGCTTTTTTACGAGCAGTACTTC	CASSQERGLFYEQYF
-	TRBD2	TRBV6-5	TRBJ2-7	TGTGCCAGCAGTCCCGGGACTAGCGGGGTTTACGAGCAGTACTTC	CASSPGTSGVYEQYF
-	-	TRBV2	TRBJ1-2	TGTGCCAGCAGTGAAGCGCGGGGGGGGTTTGGGAACTATGGCTACACCTTC	CASSEARGGFGNYGYTF
-	-	TRBV19	TRBJ1-1	TGTGCCAGTAGGGGAGGGGGGCTTGTGAACACTGAAGCTTTCTTT	CASRGGGLVNTEAFF
-	-	TRBV2	TRBJ1-2	TGTGCCAGTCTAAAGGAGCAGCGCTACACCTTC	CASLKEQRYTF
-	TRBD1	TRBV6-5	TRBJ2-1	TGTGCCAGCAGTTCGACAGGGGGACGCTCCTACAATGAGCAGTTCTTC	CASSSTGGRSYNEQFF
-	-	TRBV30	TRBJ2-7	TGTGCCTGGAACAGGAGGTCCTACGAGCAGTACTTC	CAWNRRSYEQYF
once	TRBD1	TRBV6-5	TRBJ1-2	TGTGCCAGCAGTTACTCGACCCTAAGACAGGGCTATGGCTACACCTTC	CASSYSTLRQGYGYTF
few	-	TRBV6-5	TRBJ2-3	TGTGCCAGCAGTCTCGGGCCCTCAGATACGCAGTATTTT	CASSLGPSDTQYF
-	-	TRBV11-2	TRBJ1-1	TGTGCCAGCAGCTTCACCGCCGAAGCTTTCTTT	CASSFTAEAFF
-	-	TRBV5-1	TRBJ1-4	TGCGCCAGCAGCTTAGGACCGGGAAGTGAAAAACTGTTTTTT	CASSLGPGSEKLFF
once	-	TRBV5-8	TRBJ1-1	TGTGCCAGCAGCCTAATAAAGACGGCGAGTTTTTTTGAAGCTTTCTTT	CASSLIKTASFFEAFF
-	TRBD1	TRBV7-8	TRBJ2-2	TGTGCCAGCAGCAAGGGACAGGCCAACACCGGGGAGCTGTTTTTT	CASSKGQANTGELFF
-	-	TRBV6-5	TRBJ1-4	TGTGCCAGCAGTTATCAGGCAGGGATCGCTAATGAAAAACTGTTTTTT	CASSYQAGIANEKLFF
-	-	TRBV18	TRBJ2-1	TGTGCCAGCTCACCGGGCGGAGGAACCTACAATGAGCAGTTCTTC	CASSPGGGTYNEQFF
-	-	TRBV4-1	TRBJ2-7	TGCGCCAGCAGCCAAGATCTTACAGTCCTGACCTACGAGCAGTACTTC	CASSQDLTVLTYEQYF
-	-	TRBV19	TRBJ1-2	TGTGCCAGTAGTATAAGGAGCGGGTACAACTATGGCTACACCTTC	CASSIRSGYNYGYTF
-	-	TRBV18	TRBJ2-7	TGTGCCAGCTCCCTTAGGGAAGTAGGCACCTACGAGCAGTACTTC	CASSLREVGTYEQYF
-	-	TRBV2	TRBJ1-5	TGTGCCAGCAGTGAAGGGGATAGCAATCAGCCCCAGCATTTT	CASSEGDSNQPQHF
-	-	TRBV7-3	TRBJ2-2	TGTGCCAGCAGCACATCAGGGGGAGGGGCCACCGGGGAGCTGTTTTTT	CASSTSGGGATGELFF
-	TRBD2	TRBV7-9	TRBJ2-7	TGTGCCAGCACTACCCGGGACTACCTATCTACCGAGCAGTACTTC	CASTTRDYLSTEQYF
-	-	TRBV5-1	TRBJ2-5	TGCGCCAGCAGCTTGACAGGGAGGAACCAAGAGACCCAGTACTTC	CASSLTGRNQETQYF